Listed here are 26 T cell receptor beta chains from one sample, sequenced in a study of T cells after yellow fever vaccination. MiXCR, applied by TCRdb to the 5' RACE reads, yields one record per CDR3 protein. The table lists roughly 400,000 distinct CDR3 sequences, around a sixth of them singletons, with 15% to 20% in the top ten. The sample was PBMCs, taken before the yellow fever booster vaccination. Every receptor here comes from a man aged 18 to 29 who received the YFV17D yellow fever vaccine.

The rearrangement links TRBV6-5 to TRBJ1-2, with TRBD1 identical over 10 bases. Germline V gene lookup returns CDR1 MNHEY and CDR2 SVGAGI. CDR3 length equals 17 residues. Unmatched junction bases numbered 7, after V lost 0 bases and J lost 3 bases. CDR3 coding DNA: TGTGCCAGCAGTTACTCTGCGACAGGGGGCGACGACTATGGCTACACCTTC. Translation: CASSYSATGGDDYGYTF.

This clonotype has only a few counts. CDR3 in amino acids: CASSEQGSVETQYF. CDR3 nucleotide sequence: TGTGCCAGCAGTGAACAGGGGTCGGTGGAGACCCAGTACTTC. The J gene is TRBJ2-5, the V gene TRBV28, with TRBD1 matching over 7 bases. CDR3 size: 14 residues. V was clipped by 5 bases and J by 5 bases; unmatched bases: 8. Germline CDR1 reads MDHEN; CDR2 reads SYDVKM.

The chain has TRBV5-1 and TRBJ1-2, with a possible D match to TRBD1 (6 bases). The CDR3 length is 15 residues. Germline V gives CDR1 SGHRS, CDR2 YFSETQ. The germline V and J ends were trimmed by 4 bases and 1 base, with 14 bases remaining between them. The CDR3 loop reads CASSVDSLYNYGYTF. CDR3 sequence (DNA): TGCGCCAGCAGCGTGGACAGCTTATATAACTATGGCTACACCTTC.

The V call is TRBV9, the J call TRBJ2-7, with D maybe TRBD1 (6 bases). Germline values: CDR1 SGDLS, CDR2 YYNGEE. V lost 0 bases, J lost 7 bases, and 17 bases lay in between. CDR3 length: 15 amino acids. The CDR3 protein is CASSVGGTSSGEQYF. The CDR3 nucleotides are TGTGCCAGCAGCGTAGGTGGGACATCAAGTGGGGAGCAGTACTTC. The full variable domain, its missing parts supplied by reference TRBV9 and TRBJ2-7, is DSGVTQTPKHLITATGQRVTLRCSPRSGDLSVYWYQQSLDQGLQFLIQYYNGEERAKGNILERFSAQQFPDLHSELNLSSLELGDSALYFCASSVGGTSSGEQYFGPGTRLTVT.

This clonotype was counted many times. The chain is built from TRBV20-1 and TRBJ2-7, with a possible D match to TRBD1 (5 bases). The CDR3 consists of 15 residues. Germline-derived CDR1 and CDR2 are DFQATT and SNEGSKA (reference sequence). The V gene lost 2 bases and the J gene lost 0 bases, with 14 bases spanning the gap. For the CDR3, the DNA is TGCAGTGCTAGATTTGTCAGGGATAGCTCCTACGAGCAGTACGTC. It is translated as CSARFVRDSSYEQYV.

This chain links TRBV4-3 with TRBJ1-1; D unresolved. Trimming pared 0 bases from V and 11 bases from J, leaving 13 bases between. This CDR3 has 13 residues. CDR1 is LGHNA, CDR2 YSLEER, per germline. CDR3 residues: CASSQDLRQAAFF. Written as DNA, the CDR3 is TGCGCCAGCAGCCAAGATCTTAGGCAGGCGGCTTTCTTT.

This clonotype came up once. The rearrangement links TRBV20-1 to TRBJ2-7, with no clear D. Looked up from germline, CDR1 is DFQATT and CDR2 is SNEGSKA (reference sequence). V was clipped by 7 bases and J by 3 bases, with 13 bases between them. The CDR3 totals 12 residues. The DNA for the CDR3 is TGCAGTGATAGCAGCTGTCACTACGAGCAGTACGTC. It yields the protein CSDSSCHYEQYV.

J is TRBJ2-3 and V is TRBV15; 12 nucleotides line up with TRBD2. The trim removed 4 bases at V and 5 bases at J, leaving 7 bases unmatched. CDR1 LNHNV and CDR2 YYDKDF come from the germline V gene (reference sequence). This CDR3 contains 16 residues. CDR3 nucleotides: TGTGCCACCAGCAAATCCCTAGCGGGGGGGCAAGATACGCAGTATTTT. Amino acids: CATSKSLAGGQDTQYF.

The V and J genes are TRBV3-1 and TRBJ2-3, with D maybe TRBD2 (7 bases). This CDR3 comprises 15 residues. In germline, CDR1 is LGHDT, CDR2 YNNKEL (reference sequence). Trimming removed 3 bases from V and 4 bases from J, with 14 bases in between. The CDR3 nucleotides read TGTGCCAGCAGCCATACGGGGGGCGGTTCAGATACGCAGTATTTT. Its protein product is CASSHTGGGSDTQYF.

CDR3 region: CASSQQDNEQFF. The CDR3 region has the DNA TGTGCCAGCAGCCAACAGGACAATGAGCAGTTCTTC. V usage is TRBV7-3 and J usage is TRBJ2-1; weak D call: TRBD1 (5 bases). Trimming stripped 5 bases from V and 5 bases from J, with 7 bases between. CDR1 is SGHTA and CDR2 is FQGTGA in the germline V gene. This CDR3 spans 12 amino acids.

CDR3 region: CASRPSGGSSYNEQFF. CDR3 DNA: TGTGCCAGCAGGCCCTCCGGCGGGAGCTCCTACAATGAGCAGTTCTTC. This rearrangement joins TRBV6-5 to TRBJ2-1, with TRBD2 matching 7 bases. The V gene's germline CDR1 is MNHEY and CDR2 SVGAGI. The CDR3 contains 16 residues. Trimming at V came to 6 bases and at J to 0 bases, leaving 8 bases not matched to a gene.

As to this clonotype: An end of the junction differs from the germline gene, which may be a read error. The chain combines TRBV6-5 with TRBJ1-1; D remains ambiguous. The CDR3 contains 15 residues. Germline-derived CDR1 and CDR2 are MNHEY and SVGAGI. In DNA form, the CDR3 reads TGTGCCAGCAGTTACTCGAACGCTATGAACACTGTAGCTTTCTTT. Translating gives CASSYSNAMNTVAFF.

This chain joins TRBV7-9 and TRBJ2-2, with 9 positions matching TRBD2. CDR3 length: 15 amino acids. The V and J ends lost 5 bases and 3 bases, in that order; junction bases with no gene match: 4. CDR1 and CDR2 (germline): SEHNR, FQNEAQ (reference sequence). CDR3 residues: CASSRSGRYTGELFF. The CDR3 nucleotides read TGTGCCAGCAGCCGTAGCGGGAGATACACCGGGGAGCTGTTTTTT.

In DNA, the CDR3 is TGTGCCAGCATTCGGGCTGGGGCAGGGAGCAATCAGCCCCAGCATTTT. It encodes CASIRAGAGSNQPQHF. This sequence joins TRBV6-2 or TRBV6-3 and TRBJ1-5; TRBD1 might be the D (5 bases). V was pared by 7 bases and J by 1 base, with 17 bases between. The CDR3 contains 16 residues. Per germline, CDR1 MNHEY and CDR2 SVGEGT.

This chain links TRBV5-6 with TRBJ1-5; D gene uncertain. Trimming pared 2 bases from V and 5 bases from J, leaving 11 bases between. The CDR3 sequence is 14 residues long. CDR1 is SGHDT and CDR2 is YYEEEE in the germline V gene. CDR3 coding DNA: TGTGCCAGCAGCTTATGGTCCCTCGATCAGCCCCAGCATTTT. It specifies CASSLWSLDQPQHF. Using reference TRBV5-6 and TRBJ1-5 for the parts outside the CDR3, the full variable domain is DAGVTQSPTHLIKTRGQQVTLRCSPKSGHDTVSWYQQALGQGPQFIFQYYEEEERQRGNFPDRFSGHQFPNYSSELNVNALLLGDSALYLCASSLWSLDQPQHFGDGTRLSIL.

This clonotype has a count of ten or more. The chain recombines TRBV7-2 with TRBJ2-1; D is perhaps TRBD2 (5 bases). Germline CDR1 SGHTA, CDR2 FQGNSA. This CDR3 region has 15 residues. The V end was cut by 4 bases, the J end by 0 bases, with 10 bases between. Here the CDR3 DNA reads TGTGCCAGCAGCTCTCCCCGGGGCTCCTACAATGAGCAGTTCTTC. Its translation: CASSSPRGSYNEQFF.

This rearrangement joins TRBV7-9 to TRBJ2-3; 7 bases are shared with TRBD1. This CDR3 contains 16 residues. Losses at the gene ends were 7 bases for V and 6 bases for J; bases not matched to a gene: 16. In germline, CDR1 is SEHNR, CDR2 FQNEAQ (reference sequence). As DNA, the CDR3 is TGTGCCAGCAAGCACCCCGGGACAGCCGACCCGGATACGCAGTATTTT. Amino acid sequence: CASKHPGTADPDTQYF.

The gene calls are TRBV12-3 or TRBV12-4 and TRBJ2-1; unclear D gene. The V gene lost 5 bases and the J gene lost 2 bases, with 13 bases spanning the gap. This CDR3 is 15 amino acids long. This CDR3 reads CASSLRQTAYNEQFF. The CDR3 DNA is TGTGCCAGCAGTCTCCGCCAGACTGCCTACAATGAGCAGTTCTTC.

This clonotype was counted only a few times. The chain uses TRBV18 and TRBJ1-1, with a weak D call TRBD1 (6 bases). This CDR3 is built from 14 residues. Trimming cost V 4 bases and J 4 bases, with 13 bases left between them. Per germline, CDR1 KGHSH and CDR2 LQKENI. CDR3 residues: CASSLPRGGTEAFF. DNA of the CDR3: TGTGCCAGCTCACTACCCAGGGGTGGCACTGAAGCTTTCTTT.

The genes are TRBV9 and TRBJ2-5, with TRBD2 identical over 10 bases. CDR1 is SGDLS, CDR2 YYNGEE, per germline. Trimming took 2 bases from V and 5 from J; bases not matched to a gene: 12. The length of the CDR3 is 17 residues. The CDR3 coding sequence is TGTGCCAGCAGCGTGGGGACTAGCGCTAGGACGGATGAGACCCAGTACTTC. This gives the protein CASSVGTSARTDETQYF. The full variable domain, rest sourced from reference TRBV9 and TRBJ2-5, is DSGVTQTPKHLITATGQRVTLRCSPRSGDLSVYWYQQSLDQGLQFLIQYYNGEERAKGNILERFSAQQFPDLHSELNLSSLELGDSALYFCASSVGTSARTDETQYFGPGTRLLVL.

The chain recombines TRBV9 with TRBJ2-1; 8 bases fit TRBD1. The CDR3 is made up of 15 amino acids. V gave up 0 bases and J gave up 5 bases; unmatched junction bases: 4. Germline lookup yields CDR1 SGDLS and CDR2 YYNGEE. CDR3 loop: CASSVASTGDNEQFF. CDR3 nucleotide sequence: TGTGCCAGCAGCGTAGCGTCGACAGGGGACAATGAGCAGTTCTTC.

This clonotype appeared a few times. This chain links TRBV20-1 with TRBJ2-7; D is unclear. The ends were cut back, 1 base at V and 6 bases at J, with 10 bases in the middle. Germline CDR1 is DFQATT and CDR2 is SNEGSKA (reference sequence). This CDR3 comprises 12 residues. CDR3 region: CSARGYPSEQYV. The CDR3 DNA reads as TGCAGTGCTAGAGGGTATCCGTCCGAGCAGTACGTC.

This clonotype was detected only a few times. The chain has TRBV20-1 and TRBJ2-1; 13 nucleotides align to TRBD2. Germline CDR1 is DFQATT and CDR2 is SNEGSKA (reference sequence). There are 13 residues in the CDR3. Trimming took 6 bases from V and 8 from J; bases not matched to a gene: 4. The DNA for the CDR3 is TGCAGTGCCCGGACTAGCGGGGGCTATGAGCAGTTCTTC. It is translated as CSARTSGGYEQFF.

In its sample, this clonotype was seen a few times. The rearrangement joins TRBV4-1 to TRBJ1-1, with D uncertain. V was trimmed by 1 base and J by 8 bases, leaving 17 bases between them. The CDR3 sequence is 15 residues long. The germline CDR1 and CDR2 sequences are MGHRA and YSYEKL. The CDR3 sequence is CASSQVKDLRREAFF. As DNA, the CDR3 is TGCGCCAGCAGCCAAGTGAAGGACCTGAGGAGGGAAGCTTTCTTT.

This clonotype turned up a few times. The chain joins TRBV14 to TRBJ2-1, with 9 bases that match TRBD2. Trimming took 2 bases from V and 8 from J; bases not matched to a gene: 10. Germline CDR1 reads SGHDN; CDR2 reads FVKESK. This CDR3 region has 16 residues. The CDR3 region has the DNA TGTGCCAGCAGCCAATTAGCGGGGGCCCTAGGTTATGAGCAGTTCTTC. Translating gives CASSQLAGALGYEQFF.

This clonotype turned up a few times. The V and J genes are TRBV29-1 and TRBJ2-3, with a tentative D call TRBD2 (5 bases). CDR3 size: 15 residues. Germline-derived CDR1 and CDR2 are SQVTM and ANQGSEA. Trimming left V 7 bases short and J 2 bases short, with 19 bases between. The CDR3 sequence is CSAVAYSSSTDTQYF. Here the CDR3 DNA reads TGCAGCGCAGTAGCGTACTCCTCATCCACAGATACGCAGTATTTT.